Following are 3 T cell receptor beta chains from one sample sequenced in a study of cytomegalovirus exposure and HLA in healthy donors. The PCR contained 60 Vbeta and 13 Jbeta primers. TCRdb's copy holds only in-frame clones and misses some; the assay was immunoSEQ multiplex PCR. The sample carries 110,000 to 150,000 clones, over 65% recorded once. Specimen: PBMCs. The receptors stem from a female donor in good health and CMV-seronegative.

The chain is built from TRBV12-5 and TRBJ2-3; the D gene is possibly TRBD1 (7 bases). V gave up 3 bases and J gave up 1 base, with 14 bases separating them. The CDR3 is 16 residues long. Looked up from germline, CDR1 is LGHNT and CDR2 is FRNRAP. CDR3: CASGLPRGARTDTQYF. CDR3 in DNA: TGTGCTAGTGGTTTACCCAGGGGGGCCCGCACAGATACGCAGTATTTT.

The rearrangement uses TRBV4-1 and TRBJ2-7, with 12 bases lining up with TRBD2. Germline V gene lookup returns CDR1 MGHRA and CDR2 YSYEKL. The CDR3 extends over 18 amino acids. Losses at the gene ends were 1 base for V and 0 bases for J; bases not matched to a gene: 7. The CDR3 DNA sequence: TGCGCCAGCAGCCAAGGGGGACTAGCGGGCTTCAGCTCCTACGAGCAGTACTTC. Protein sequence: CASSQGGLAGFSSYEQYF.

The CDR3: CASSQDATDRETQYF. The CDR3 coding sequence is TGCGCCAGCAGCCAAGATGCGACTGATCGAGAGACCCAGTACTTC. The chain recombines TRBV4-3 with TRBJ2-5; D gene unclear. Germline CDR1 and CDR2: LGHNA and YSLEER. The CDR3 runs 15 residues. V lost 0 bases and J lost 4, with 12 bases in between.